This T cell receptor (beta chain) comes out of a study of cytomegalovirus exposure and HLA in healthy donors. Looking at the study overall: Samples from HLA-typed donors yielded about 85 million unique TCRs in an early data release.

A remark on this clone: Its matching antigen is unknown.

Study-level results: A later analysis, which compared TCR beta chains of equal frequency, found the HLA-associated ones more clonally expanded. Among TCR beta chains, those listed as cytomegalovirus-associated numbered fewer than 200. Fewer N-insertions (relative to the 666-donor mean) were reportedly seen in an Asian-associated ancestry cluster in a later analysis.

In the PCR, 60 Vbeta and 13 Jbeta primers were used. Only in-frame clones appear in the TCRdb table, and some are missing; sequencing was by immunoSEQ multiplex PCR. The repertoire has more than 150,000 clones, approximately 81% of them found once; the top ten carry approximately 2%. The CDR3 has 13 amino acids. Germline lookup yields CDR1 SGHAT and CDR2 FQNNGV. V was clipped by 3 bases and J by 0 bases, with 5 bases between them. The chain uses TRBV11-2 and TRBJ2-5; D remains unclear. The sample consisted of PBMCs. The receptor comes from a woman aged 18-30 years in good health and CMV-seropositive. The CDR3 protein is CASSFPYQETQYF. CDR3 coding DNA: TGTGCCAGCAGCTTTCCCTACCAAGAGACCCAGTACTTC.